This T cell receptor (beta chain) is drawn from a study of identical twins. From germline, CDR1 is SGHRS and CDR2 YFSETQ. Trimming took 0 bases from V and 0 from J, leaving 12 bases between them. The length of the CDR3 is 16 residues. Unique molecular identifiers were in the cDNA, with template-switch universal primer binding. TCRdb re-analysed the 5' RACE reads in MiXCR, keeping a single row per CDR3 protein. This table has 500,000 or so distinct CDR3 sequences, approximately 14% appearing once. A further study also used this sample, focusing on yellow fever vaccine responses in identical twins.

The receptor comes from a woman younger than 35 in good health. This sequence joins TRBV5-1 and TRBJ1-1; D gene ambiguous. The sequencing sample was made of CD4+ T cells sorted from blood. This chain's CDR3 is CASSLGTTQMNTEAFF. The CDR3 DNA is TGCGCCAGCAGCTTGGGTACCACACAAATGAACACTGAAGCTTTCTTT.